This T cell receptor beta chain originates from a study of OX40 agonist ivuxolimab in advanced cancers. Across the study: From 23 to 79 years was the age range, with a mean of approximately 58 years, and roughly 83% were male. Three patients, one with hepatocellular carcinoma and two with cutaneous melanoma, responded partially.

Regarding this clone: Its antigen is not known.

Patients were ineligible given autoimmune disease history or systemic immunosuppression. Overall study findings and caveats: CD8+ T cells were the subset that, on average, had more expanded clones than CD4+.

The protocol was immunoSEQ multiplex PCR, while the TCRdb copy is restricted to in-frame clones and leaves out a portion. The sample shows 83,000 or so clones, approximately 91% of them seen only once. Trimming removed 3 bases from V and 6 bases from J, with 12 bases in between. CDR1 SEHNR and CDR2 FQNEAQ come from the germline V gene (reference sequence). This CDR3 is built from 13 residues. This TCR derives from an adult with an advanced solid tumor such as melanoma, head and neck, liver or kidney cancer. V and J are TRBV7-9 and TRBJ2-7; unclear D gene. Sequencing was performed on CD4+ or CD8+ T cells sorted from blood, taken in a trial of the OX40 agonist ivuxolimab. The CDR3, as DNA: TGTGCCAGCAGCTTCTACTTGGGGTCCGAGCAGTACTTC. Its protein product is CASSFYLGSEQYF. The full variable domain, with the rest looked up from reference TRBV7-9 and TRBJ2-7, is DTGVSQNPRHKITKRGQNVTFRCDPISEHNRLYWYRQTLGQGPEFLTYFQNEAQLEKSRLLSDRFSAERPKGSFSTLEIQRTEQGDSAMYLCASSFYLGSEQYFGPGTRLTVT.